The present TCR beta chain was sequenced within a study of post-analysis software for immune sequencing data. Regarding the study as a whole: Those samples that were prepared in the same batch co-clustered strongly by F measure. Controls showed significantly higher normalized Chao1 diversity than did multiple sclerosis patients. Higher frequency in patients than in controls was seen for about 5 TRBV segments, with TRBV5-6, TRBV5-1 and TRBV20-1 among them.

Looked up from germline, CDR1 is SNHLY and CDR2 is FYNNEI. V shed 7 bases, J shed 7 bases, and the junction held 8 bases outside the gene matches. This CDR3 comprises 15 residues. As regards this clonotype: Its antigen is not identified.

The library was made from cDNA and included unique molecular identifiers. TCRdb re-called the PCR reads through MiXCR, storing one row per CDR3 protein. In the table there are 500,000 to 600,000 distinct CDR3 sequences, 44% of which are singletons. Sequencing input: blood. This clonotype originated in a girl aged 5-17 years with multiple sclerosis. V is TRBV2 and J is TRBJ2-1; TRBD2 matches at 12 bases. The CDR3 loop is CASTGLAGQTNEQFF. The CDR3 coding sequence is TGTGCCAGCACCGGACTAGCGGGGCAAACGAATGAGCAGTTCTTC.